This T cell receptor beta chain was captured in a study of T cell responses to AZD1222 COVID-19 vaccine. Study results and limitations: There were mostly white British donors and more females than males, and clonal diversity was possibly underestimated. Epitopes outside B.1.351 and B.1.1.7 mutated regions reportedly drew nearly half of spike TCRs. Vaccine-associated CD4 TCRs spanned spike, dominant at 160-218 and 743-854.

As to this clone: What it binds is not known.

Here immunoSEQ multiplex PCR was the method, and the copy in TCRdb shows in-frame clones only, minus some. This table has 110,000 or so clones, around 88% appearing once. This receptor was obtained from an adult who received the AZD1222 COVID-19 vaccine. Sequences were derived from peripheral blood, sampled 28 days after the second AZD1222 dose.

The CDR3 bases are TGCGCCAGCAGCCAAGATTTATGGCTAGGAAATGAGGCCCAGTACTTC. As protein: CASSQDLWLGNEAQYF. The J gene is TRBJ2-5, the V gene TRBV4-3; D unresolved. CDR3 length equals 16 residues. CDR1 LGHNA and CDR2 YSLEER come from the germline V gene. Trimming shortened V by 0 bases and J by 9 bases, and 20 bases separated the two germline ends.